The rows below give T cell receptor beta chains drawn from one sample of a study of T cells expressing NK-cell markers. TCRdb reworked the 5' RACE reads into one entry per CDR3 protein, no DNA. This sample carries fewer than 550,000 distinct CDR3 sequences, with over 1.1% going to the ten biggest clones. The sample was blood T cells: a sorted CD56 or NKG2C T cell subset, CD4+ or CD8+ T cells, or bulk PBMC T cells (not recorded which). These receptors were collected from a woman aged 50 to 60 in good health. Both conserved end residues are part of each CDR3.

len: 13; v_gene: TRBV19; j_gene: TRBJ1-2; CDR3aa: CATKDRSHYGYTF
len: 15; v_gene: TRBV12-3/TRBV12-4; j_gene: TRBJ2-3; CDR3aa: CASRKLAGAADTQYF
len: 15; v_gene: TRBV6-2/TRBV6-3; j_gene: TRBJ1-1; CDR3aa: CASSYGDRPGTEAFF
len: 16; v_gene: TRBV15; j_gene: TRBJ2-5; CDR3aa: CATSSISAGGQETQYF
len: 14; v_gene: TRBV11-3; j_gene: TRBJ1-2; CDR3aa: CASSETGGARGYTF
len: 13; v_gene: TRBV20-1; j_gene: TRBJ2-5; CDR3aa: CSARETFVQTQYF
len: 15; v_gene: TRBV4-1; j_gene: TRBJ2-5; CDR3aa: CASSQGWGEVETQYF
len: 14; v_gene: TRBV20-1; j_gene: TRBJ2-3; CDR3aa: CSATATASTDTQYF
len: 13; v_gene: TRBV29-1; j_gene: TRBJ2-5; CDR3aa: CSVQTSGKETQYF
len: 16; v_gene: TRBV12-3/TRBV12-4; j_gene: TRBJ1-5; CDR3aa: CASSLSMMGSDQPQHF
len: 11; v_gene: TRBV30; j_gene: TRBJ1-1; CDR3aa: CAQGANTEAFF
len: 13; v_gene: TRBV3-1; j_gene: TRBJ2-1; CDR3aa: CASSQPFDNEQFF
len: 16; v_gene: TRBV5-1; j_gene: TRBJ1-1; CDR3aa: CASSFTRGQGNTEAFF
len: 15; v_gene: TRBV6-6; j_gene: TRBJ2-3; CDR3aa: CASSYSGSTDISQYF
len: 13; v_gene: TRBV5-1; j_gene: TRBJ2-7; CDR3aa: CASGLAGDYEQYF